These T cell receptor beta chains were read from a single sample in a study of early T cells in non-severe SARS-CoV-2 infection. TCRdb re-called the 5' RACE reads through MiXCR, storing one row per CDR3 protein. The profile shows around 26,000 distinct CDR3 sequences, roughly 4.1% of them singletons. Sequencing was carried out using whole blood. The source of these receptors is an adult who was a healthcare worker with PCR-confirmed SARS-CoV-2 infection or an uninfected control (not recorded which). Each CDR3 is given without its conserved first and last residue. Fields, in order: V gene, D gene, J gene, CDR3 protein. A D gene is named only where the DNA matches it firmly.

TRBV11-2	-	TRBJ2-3	KSRGGALGADTQY
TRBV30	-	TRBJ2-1	AWSVRLVAYEQF
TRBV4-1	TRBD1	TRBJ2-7	ASSQPGQGLGFHEQY
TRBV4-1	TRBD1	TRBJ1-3	ASSQGGQAGNTIY
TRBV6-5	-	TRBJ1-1	ASREDRRMNTEAF
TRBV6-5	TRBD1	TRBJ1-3	ASSPTGTGNTIY
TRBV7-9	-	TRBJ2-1	ASSLTGTTYNEQF
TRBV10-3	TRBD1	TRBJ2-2	AMGQADNTGELF
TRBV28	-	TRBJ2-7	ASARGLTYEQY
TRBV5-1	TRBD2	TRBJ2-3	ASSLAGITDTQY
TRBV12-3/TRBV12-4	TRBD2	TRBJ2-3	ASSSSGATDTQY
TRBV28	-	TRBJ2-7	ASSGTEYEQY
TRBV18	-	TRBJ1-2	ASSPAGEAYGYT
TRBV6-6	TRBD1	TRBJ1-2	ASSYSGQTYGYT
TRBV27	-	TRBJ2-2	ASSFARNTGELF
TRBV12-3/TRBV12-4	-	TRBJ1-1	ASSLNGMGDTEAF
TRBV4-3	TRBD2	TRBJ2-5	ASSRLLAEETQY